One and the same sample provided the 17 T cell receptor beta chains below, sequenced in a study of spatial heterogeneity in lung cancer. Study observations and caveats: Within tumors, counts of expanded alpha and beta TCRs tracked tumor mutation counts.

For these TCRs, the target antigens are not known. Each CDR3 protein gets one entry after TCRdb re-called the 5' RACE reads with MiXCR. The sample holds about 27,000 distinct CDR3 sequences, less than 9% seen once. Time point indicated: sample taken at primary tumor resection. The sample here was lung tumor tissue, taken at surgery. The receptors come from a male donor with early-stage non-small cell lung cancer.

The V gene is TRBV5-1, the J gene TRBJ1-5; 9 bases align to TRBD1. There are 14 residues in the CDR3. J gave up 6 bases and V 2 bases, and 3 bases lay outside the gene matches. In germline, CDR1 is SGHRS, CDR2 YFSETQ. In DNA, the CDR3 is TGCGCCAGCAGCTTAACAGGGGGCGGTCAGCCCCAGCATTTT. This gives the protein CASSLTGGGQPQHF.

Only a few counts were recorded for this clonotype. This chain connects TRBV5-4 to TRBJ2-5; D ambiguous. This CDR3 comprises 15 residues. V lost 4 bases and J lost 5, with 18 bases in between. The V gene's germline CDR1 is SGHNT and CDR2 YYREEE (reference sequence). The CDR3, as DNA: TGTGCCAGCAGCAATGGTGCTGAGGTTGGGGAGACCCAGTACTTC. Translated, it gives CASSNGAEVGETQYF.

This clonotype has at least ten counts. The V and J genes are TRBV20-1 and TRBJ2-1, with D unclear. Germline V gives CDR1 DFQATT, CDR2 SNEGSKA (reference sequence). Between the trimmed V and J ends, which lost 1 base and 1 base, there was a span of 5 bases. This CDR3 region has 13 residues. CDR3 sequence: CSARARSYNEQFF. Here the CDR3 DNA reads TGCAGTGCTAGAGCCAGATCCTACAATGAGCAGTTCTTC.

The table lists this clonotype with many counts. The CDR3 sequence is CASSPGTSWLAEQFF. The CDR3 DNA follows: TGTGCCAGCAGTCCCGGGACTAGCTGGTTGGCTGAGCAGTTCTTC. The chain carries TRBV28 and TRBJ2-1; 9 nucleotides align to TRBD2. This CDR3 has 15 residues. The ends lost 5 bases at V and 9 bases at J; junction bases unmatched: 11. Germline-derived CDR1 and CDR2 are MDHEN and SYDVKM. The full variable domain, with the rest looked up from reference TRBV28 and TRBJ2-1, is DVKVTQSSRYLVKRTGEKVFLECVQDMDHENMFWYRQDPGLGLRLIYFSYDVKMKEKGDIPEGYSVSREKKERFSLILESASTNQTSMYLCASSPGTSWLAEQFFGPGTRLTVL.

This rearrangement joins TRBV6-6 to TRBJ2-3; TRBD2 is a possible D gene (5 bases). Germline V gene sequence: CDR1 MNHNY, CDR2 SVGAGI (reference sequence). CDR3 size: 17 residues. Between the trimmed V and J ends, which lost 0 bases and 6 bases, there was a span of 19 bases. The CDR3 coding sequence is TGTGCCAGCAGTTACTCGGCTAGCATATTCTCTGAGGATACGCAGTATTTT. As protein: CASSYSASIFSEDTQYF.

This clonotype turned up a few times. The V call is TRBV20-1, the J call TRBJ2-4; a weak D match, TRBD2 (6 bases). The CDR3 loop spans 14 amino acids. Germline V lookup: CDR1 DFQATT, CDR2 SNEGSKA (reference sequence). The V and J ends lost 5 bases and 3 bases respectively, with 14 bases between them. In DNA, the CDR3 is TGCAGTGCTCCCCCCTCGGGAGTCAAAAACATTCAGTACTTC. The encoded protein is CSAPPSGVKNIQYF.

V usage is TRBV12-3 or TRBV12-4 and J usage is TRBJ1-5; perhaps TRBD1 as D (5 bases). This CDR3 has 14 residues. The germline V and J ends were trimmed by 6 bases and 0 bases, with 9 bases remaining between them. The CDR3 loop is CASSRDVSNQPQHF. DNA for the CDR3: TGTGCCAGCAGCCGGGACGTTAGCAATCAGCCCCAGCATTTT.

This clonotype was found a few times. The chain employs TRBV2 and TRBJ1-6, with 8 positions matching TRBD1. This CDR3 contains 13 residues. J was trimmed by 9 bases and V by 6 bases; bases with no gene match: 4. CDR1 is SNHLY, CDR2 FYNNEI, per germline. The CDR3 region has the DNA TGTGCCAGCAGAGGGGACAGGAGTTCACCCCTCCACTTT. Amino acid sequence: CASRGDRSSPLHF.

This clonotype was counted ten times or more. The gene calls are TRBV27 and TRBJ2-3; 8 bases align to TRBD1. The CDR3 contains 16 residues. The trim removed 4 bases at V and 1 base at J, leaving 7 bases unmatched. The V gene's germline CDR1 is MNHEY and CDR2 SMNVEV (reference sequence). The CDR3 DNA sequence: TGTGCCAGCAGTTACCGGACAGGGACTGGCACAGATACGCAGTATTTT. Protein product: CASSYRTGTGTDTQYF.

This clonotype was counted ten times or more. This sequence joins TRBV12-2 and TRBJ1-6. TRBV12-2 is flagged as a pseudogene. The CDR3 length is 13 residues. The CDR3 nucleotides read TGTGCAAGTCGCGAGGCGTATAATTCACCCCTCCACTTT. Translating it yields CASREAYNSPLHF.

Many counts were recorded for this clonotype. The chain recombines TRBV15 with TRBJ2-1; perhaps TRBD2 as D (6 bases). The CDR3 has 15 amino acids. In germline, CDR1 is LNHNV, CDR2 YYDKDF (reference sequence). V dropped 1 base and J dropped 7 bases, with 14 bases sitting between them. In DNA form, the CDR3 reads TGTGCCACCAGCAGAGGACTAGGGAACGCTAATGAGCAGTTCTTC. It specifies CATSRGLGNANEQFF.

The V gene is TRBV27, the J gene TRBJ1-3; D not certain. V lost 6 bases and J lost 0, with 12 bases in between. From germline, CDR1 is MNHEY and CDR2 SMNVEV (reference sequence). The CDR3 is made up of 15 amino acids. The CDR3 coding sequence is TGTGCCAGCAGCTCCGGACGGACCTCTGGAAACACCATATATTTT. Translation: CASSSGRTSGNTIYF.

This clonotype was counted a few times. The rearrangement links TRBV11-2 to TRBJ2-2, with D maybe TRBD2 (7 bases). The V end lost 7 bases, the J end lost 3 bases, and 18 bases lay between the germline ends. This CDR3 spans 16 amino acids. CDR1 and CDR2 (germline): SGHAT, FQNNGV. Here the CDR3 DNA reads TGTGCCAGCACCCCCGGAAGGGGGGGCGACACCGGGGAGCTGTTTTTT. Its translation is CASTPGRGGDTGELFF.

V usage is TRBV7-2 and J usage is TRBJ1-2; D gene unclear. The CDR3 loop spans 12 amino acids. CDR1 is SGHTA, CDR2 FQGNSA, per germline. V lost 4 bases to trimming and J lost 4 bases, with 7 bases between them. This CDR3 is CASSSFVYGYTF. DNA for the CDR3: TGTGCCAGCAGCTCCTTCGTCTATGGCTACACCTTC.

This clonotype counts as medium-sized (0.01 to 0.1%). The chain recombines TRBV7-9 with TRBJ2-3, with D uncertain. Trimming removed 1 base at V and 4 bases at J, with 15 bases between. Germline V gives CDR1 SEHNR, CDR2 FQNEAQ (reference sequence). The CDR3 totals 16 residues. CDR3 loop: CASSLGYSFEADTQYF. CDR3 DNA: TGTGCCAGCAGCTTAGGTTACAGCTTTGAGGCAGATACGCAGTATTTT.

This clonotype was detected ten times or more. The chain links TRBV18 to TRBJ2-1; no reliable D call. The germline CDR1 and CDR2 sequences are KGHSH and LQKENI. V dropped 2 bases and J dropped 6 bases, with 17 bases sitting between them. CDR3 size: 16 residues. CDR3 nucleotides: TGTGCCAGCTCACCAGAGGTCCCGGCCGTGGGCAATGAGCAGTTCTTC. It yields the protein CASSPEVPAVGNEQFF.

About this clonotype itself: The final CDR3 position lacks the conserved phenylalanine or tryptophan, pointing to a likely read error. The rearrangement uses TRBV29-1 and TRBJ1-1; the D gene is possibly TRBD1 (6 bases). This CDR3 is built from 13 residues. Germline V CDR1 and CDR2: SQVTM, ANQGSEA. Trimming shortened V by 6 bases and J by 5 bases, and 16 bases separated the two germline ends. CDR3 nucleotide sequence: TGCAGCGTCCGAAGGGGGTATGGAACTGAAGCTTTCCTT. Residues: CSVRRGYGTEAFL.